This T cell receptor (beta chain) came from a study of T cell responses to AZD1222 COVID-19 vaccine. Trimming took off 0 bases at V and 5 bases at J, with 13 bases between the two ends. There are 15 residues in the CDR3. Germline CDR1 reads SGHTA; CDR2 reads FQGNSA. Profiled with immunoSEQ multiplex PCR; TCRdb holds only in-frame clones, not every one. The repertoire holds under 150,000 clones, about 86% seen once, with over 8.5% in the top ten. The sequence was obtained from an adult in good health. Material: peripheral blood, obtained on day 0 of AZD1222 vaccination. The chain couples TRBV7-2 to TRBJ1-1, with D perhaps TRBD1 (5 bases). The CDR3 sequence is CASSLASRVGTEAFF. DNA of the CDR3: TGTGCCAGCAGCTTAGCGAGCAGGGTGGGGACTGAAGCTTTCTTT.